The present TCR beta chain was sequenced within a study of post-analysis software for immune sequencing data. As for the study in general: Included among the disease courses, which were recorded for the cohort, were relapsing-remitting, secondary progressive and progressive-relapsing multiple sclerosis. Study-wide points: Analysis by F measure revealed that same-batch samples clustered strongly together. Patients carried five TRBV segments more frequently than controls did, and TRBV5-6, TRBV5-1 and TRBV20-1 were among them. Normalized Chao1 diversity in multiple sclerosis patients fell significantly below that of controls.

This CDR3 region has 14 residues. Unique molecular identifiers were present in the TCR beta cDNA libraries. TCRdb recomputed calls from the PCR reads with MiXCR, one row per CDR3 protein. In the table there are about 540,000 distinct CDR3 sequences, 34% of which are singletons. Of note for this clonotype: Its antigen is undetermined.

The specimen sequenced was blood. V usage is TRBV21-1 and J usage is TRBJ2-3. TRBV21-1 is given as a pseudogene. This TCR came from a girl aged 2-17 years with multiple sclerosis. The CDR3 loop is CASRNLPSTDTQYF. The CDR3 bases are TGTGCCAGCAGGAACCTACCTAGCACAGATACGCAGTATTTT.